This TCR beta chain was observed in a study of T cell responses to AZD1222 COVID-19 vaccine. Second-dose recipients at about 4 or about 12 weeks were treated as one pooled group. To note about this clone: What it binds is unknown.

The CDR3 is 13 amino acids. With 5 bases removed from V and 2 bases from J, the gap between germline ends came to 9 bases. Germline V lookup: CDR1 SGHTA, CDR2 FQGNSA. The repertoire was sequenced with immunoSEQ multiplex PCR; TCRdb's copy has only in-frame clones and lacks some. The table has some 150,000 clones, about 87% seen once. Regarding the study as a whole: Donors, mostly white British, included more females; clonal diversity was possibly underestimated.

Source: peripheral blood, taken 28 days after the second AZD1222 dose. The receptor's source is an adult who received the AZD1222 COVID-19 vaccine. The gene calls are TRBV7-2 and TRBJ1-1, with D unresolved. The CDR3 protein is CASSHFSNTEAFF. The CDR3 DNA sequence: TGTGCCAGCAGCCATTTCAGTAACACTGAAGCTTTCTTT.